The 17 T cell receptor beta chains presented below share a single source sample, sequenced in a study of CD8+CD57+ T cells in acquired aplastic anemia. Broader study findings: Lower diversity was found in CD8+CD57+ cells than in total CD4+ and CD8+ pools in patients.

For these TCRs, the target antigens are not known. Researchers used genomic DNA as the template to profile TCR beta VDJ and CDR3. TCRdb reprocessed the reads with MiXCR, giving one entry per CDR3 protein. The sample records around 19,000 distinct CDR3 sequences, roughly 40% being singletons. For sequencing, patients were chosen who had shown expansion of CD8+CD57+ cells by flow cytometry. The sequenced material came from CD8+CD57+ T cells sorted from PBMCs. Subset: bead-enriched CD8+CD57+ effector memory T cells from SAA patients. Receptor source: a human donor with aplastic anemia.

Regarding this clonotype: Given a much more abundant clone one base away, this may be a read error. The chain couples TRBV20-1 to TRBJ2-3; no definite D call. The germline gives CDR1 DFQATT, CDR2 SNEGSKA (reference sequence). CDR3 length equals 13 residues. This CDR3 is CSARDGYTDAQYF. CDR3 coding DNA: TGCAGTGCTAGGGACGGATACACAGATGCGCAGTATTTT.

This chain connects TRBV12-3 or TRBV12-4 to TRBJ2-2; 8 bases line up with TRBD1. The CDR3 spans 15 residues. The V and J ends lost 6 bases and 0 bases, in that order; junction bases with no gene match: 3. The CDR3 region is CASRKDRANTGELFF. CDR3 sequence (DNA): TGTGCCAGCAGGAAGGACAGGGCGAACACCGGGGAGCTGTTTTTT.

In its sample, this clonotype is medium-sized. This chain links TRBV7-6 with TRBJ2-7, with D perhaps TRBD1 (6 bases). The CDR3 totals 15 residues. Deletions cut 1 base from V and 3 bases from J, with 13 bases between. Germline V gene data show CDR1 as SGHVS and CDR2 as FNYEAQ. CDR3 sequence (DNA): TGTGCCAGCAGCTTAGAAGACACAGGGTACTACGAGCAGTACTTC. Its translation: CASSLEDTGYYEQYF. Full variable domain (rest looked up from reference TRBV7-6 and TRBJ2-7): GAGVSQSPRYKVTKRGQDVALRCDPISGHVSLYWYRQALGQGPEFLTYFNYEAQQDKSGLPNDRFSAERPEGSISTLTIQRTEQRDSAMYRCASSLEDTGYYEQYFGPGTRLTVT.

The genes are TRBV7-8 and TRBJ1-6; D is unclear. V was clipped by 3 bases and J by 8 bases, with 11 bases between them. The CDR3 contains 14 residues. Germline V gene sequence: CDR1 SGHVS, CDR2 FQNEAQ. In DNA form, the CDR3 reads TGTGCCAGCAGCTTGGGCCTTGGGGATTCACCCCTCCACTTT. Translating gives CASSLGLGDSPLHF.

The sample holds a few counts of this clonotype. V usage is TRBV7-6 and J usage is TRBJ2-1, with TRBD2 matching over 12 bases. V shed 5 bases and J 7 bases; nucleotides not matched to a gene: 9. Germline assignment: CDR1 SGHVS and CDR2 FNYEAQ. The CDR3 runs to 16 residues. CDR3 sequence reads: CASSHPLAGGNNEQFF. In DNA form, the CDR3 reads TGTGCCAGCAGCCATCCACTAGCGGGAGGTAATAATGAGCAGTTCTTC.

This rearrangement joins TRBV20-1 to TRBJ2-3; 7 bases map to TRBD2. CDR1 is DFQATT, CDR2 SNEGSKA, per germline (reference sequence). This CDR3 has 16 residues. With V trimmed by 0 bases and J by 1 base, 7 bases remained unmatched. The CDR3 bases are TGCAGTGCTAGAGATCTCCTCGCGGGGGGCACAGATACGCAGTATTTT. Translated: CSARDLLAGGTDTQYF.

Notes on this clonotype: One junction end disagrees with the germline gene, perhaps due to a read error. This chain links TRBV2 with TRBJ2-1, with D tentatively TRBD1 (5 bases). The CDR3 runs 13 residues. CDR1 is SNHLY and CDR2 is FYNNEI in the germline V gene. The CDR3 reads CASGASSYNEQLF. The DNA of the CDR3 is TGTGCCAGCGGGGCGAGCTCCTACAATGAGCAGCTCTTC.

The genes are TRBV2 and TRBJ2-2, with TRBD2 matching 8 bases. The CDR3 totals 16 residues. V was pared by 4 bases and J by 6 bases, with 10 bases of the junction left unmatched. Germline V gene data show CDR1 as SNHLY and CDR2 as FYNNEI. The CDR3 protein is CASSVTGLAGSGELFF. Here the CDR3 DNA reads TGTGCCAGCAGTGTAACAGGACTAGCAGGGTCCGGGGAGCTGTTTTTT.

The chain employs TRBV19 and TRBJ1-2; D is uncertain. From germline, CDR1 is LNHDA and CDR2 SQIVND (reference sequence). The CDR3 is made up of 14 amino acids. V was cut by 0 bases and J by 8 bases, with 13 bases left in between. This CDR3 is CASSIEGSGLGYTF. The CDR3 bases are TGTGCCAGTAGTATAGAAGGGTCCGGCCTCGGCTACACCTTC.

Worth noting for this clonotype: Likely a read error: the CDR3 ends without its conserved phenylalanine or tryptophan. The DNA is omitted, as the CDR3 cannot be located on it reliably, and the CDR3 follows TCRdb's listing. The CDR3 protein is CAISVDAG. The chain recombines TRBV10-3 with TRBJ2-1; the table's D call of TRBD2 was not tested on the DNA. Germline V gene lookup returns CDR1 ENHRY and CDR2 SYGVKD. Termini included, the CDR3 measures 8 amino acids.

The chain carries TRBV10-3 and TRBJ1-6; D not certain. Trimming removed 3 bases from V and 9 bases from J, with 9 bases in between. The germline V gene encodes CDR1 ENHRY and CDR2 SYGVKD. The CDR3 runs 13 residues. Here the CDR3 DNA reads TGTGCCATCAGTGAATCTCCGAGTTCACCCCTCCACTTT. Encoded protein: CAISESPSSPLHF.

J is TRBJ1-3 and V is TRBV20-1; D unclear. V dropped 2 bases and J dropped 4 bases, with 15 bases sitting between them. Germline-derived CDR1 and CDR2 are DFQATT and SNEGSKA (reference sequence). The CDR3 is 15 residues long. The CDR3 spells CSARSGESLGNTIYF. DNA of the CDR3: TGCAGTGCTAGAAGCGGGGAATCACTGGGAAACACCATATATTTT.

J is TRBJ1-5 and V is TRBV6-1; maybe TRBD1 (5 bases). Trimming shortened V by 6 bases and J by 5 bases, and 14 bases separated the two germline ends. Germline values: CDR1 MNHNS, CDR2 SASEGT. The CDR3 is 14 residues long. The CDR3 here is CASRLEGSDQPQHF. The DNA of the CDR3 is TGTGCCAGCAGATTGGAGGGGAGTGATCAGCCCCAGCATTTT.

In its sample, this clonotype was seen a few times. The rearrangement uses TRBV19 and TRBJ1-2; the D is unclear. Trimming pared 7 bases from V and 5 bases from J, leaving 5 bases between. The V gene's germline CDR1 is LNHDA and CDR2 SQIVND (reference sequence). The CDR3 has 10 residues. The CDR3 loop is CASMGYGYTF. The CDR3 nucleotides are TGTGCCAGTATGGGATATGGCTACACCTTC. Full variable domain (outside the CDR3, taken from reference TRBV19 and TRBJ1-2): DGGITQSPKYLFRKEGQNVTLSCEQNLNHDAMYWYRQDPGQGLRLIYYSQIVNDFQKGDIAEGYSVSREKKESFPLTVTSAQKNPTAFYLCASMGYGYTFGSGTRLTVV.

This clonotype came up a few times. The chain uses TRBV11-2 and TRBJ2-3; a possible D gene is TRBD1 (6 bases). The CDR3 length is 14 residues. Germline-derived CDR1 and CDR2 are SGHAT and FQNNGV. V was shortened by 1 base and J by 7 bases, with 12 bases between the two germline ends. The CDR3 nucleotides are TGTGCCAGCAGCTTAGGGCCGAGGGGGTATACGCAGTATTTT. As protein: CASSLGPRGYTQYF.

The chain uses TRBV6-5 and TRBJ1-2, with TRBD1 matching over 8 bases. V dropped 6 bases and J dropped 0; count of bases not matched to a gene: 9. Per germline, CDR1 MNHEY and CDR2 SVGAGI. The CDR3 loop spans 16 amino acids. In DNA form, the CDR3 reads TGTGCCAGCAGCCCGAGAATCAGGGGGCCTAACTATGGCTACACCTTC. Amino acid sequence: CASSPRIRGPNYGYTF.

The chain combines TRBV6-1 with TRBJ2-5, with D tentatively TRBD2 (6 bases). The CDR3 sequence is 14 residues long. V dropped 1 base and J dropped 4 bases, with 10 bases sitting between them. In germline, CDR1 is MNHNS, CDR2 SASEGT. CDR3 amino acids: CASSEGDSRETQYF. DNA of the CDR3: TGTGCCAGCAGTGAAGGGGACTCGCGAGAGACCCAGTACTTC.